A single TCR beta chain is shown here with its context. The CDR3 extends over 15 amino acids. From germline, CDR1 is LGHDT and CDR2 YNNKEL (reference sequence). With 1 base clipped from V and 3 bases from J, the junction kept 2 bases outside the gene matches. The method was immunoSEQ multiplex PCR; TCRdb's version includes in-frame clones alone and lacks a portion of them. The repertoire holds roughly 170,000 clones, with about 75% as singletons. This specimen belongs to a study of blood T cell repertoires in COVID-19. Sequenced input: peripheral blood. The chain uses TRBV3-1 (or the pseudogene TRBV3-2) and TRBJ2-7; 11 nucleotides agree with TRBD1. This receptor was identified in a woman in her seventies with acute or convalescent COVID-19. This CDR3 is CASSQGTGGHYEQYF. CDR3 DNA: TGTGCCAGCAGCCAAGGGACAGGGGGCCACTACGAGCAGTACTTC.